This T cell receptor (beta chain) was sequenced for a study of regulatory T cells in long-lasting Graves disease. In building TCR beta libraries, iRepertoire HTBI primers were used together with Arm-PCR of CDR3 regions. From the multiplex PCR reads, TCRdb called clonotypes with MiXCR, one entry per CDR3 protein. The table lists around 480,000 distinct CDR3 sequences, 15% to 20% of them singletons. Findings and caveats of the study: Persistent Graves' disease cases displayed lower TCR diversity than newly diagnosed ones.

This clonotype was seen only a few times. Its antigen is as yet unknown. Germline values: CDR1 SGHRS, CDR2 YFSETQ. Trimming at V came to 0 bases and at J to 8 bases, leaving 7 bases not matched to a gene. This CDR3 has 15 amino acids. Time point: newly diagnosed GD, antithyroid drugs for less than 3 months. Extracted RNA from PBMCs served as the source of the TCR library. The sample was also reused in another study, on T cells in Graves' hyperthyroidism and ophthalmopathy. That paper notes: HTBI primers drove first-round RT-PCR of the TCR CDR3.

The receptor was derived from a man aged 40-50 years with Graves disease. The sample was peripheral blood mononuclear cells (PBMCs), taken at new diagnosis, from a patient treated with antithyroid drugs. The chain joins TRBV5-1 to TRBJ2-1; TRBD2 agrees at 8 bases. Written as DNA, the CDR3 is TGCGCCAGCAGCTTGGGGTGGCGGGAGGACCATGAGCAGTTCTTC. This gives the protein CASSLGWREDHEQFF.